One and the same sample provided the 21 T cell receptor beta chains below, sequenced in a study of shared clonotypes between healthy human individuals. Profiled with immunoSEQ multiplex PCR; TCRdb holds only in-frame clones, not every one. Of millions of clones listed, 95% are singletons. The sample taken for sequencing was naive CD4+ T cells sorted from blood. Subset noted: CD45RA+ positively selected. The receptors here all came from a man between 18 and 29 years old in good health.

The rearrangement uses TRBV27 and TRBJ1-6; a weak D match, TRBD1 (5 bases). In germline, CDR1 is MNHEY, CDR2 SMNVEV (reference sequence). V lost 0 bases and J lost 10, with 13 bases in between. The CDR3 contains 15 residues. The CDR3 loop is CASSLSAGSGSPLHF. DNA of the CDR3: TGTGCCAGCAGTTTATCGGCAGGGTCAGGATCACCCCTCCACTTT.

The chain employs TRBV5-1 and TRBJ2-1; 9 bases line up with TRBD1. The CDR3 spans 20 residues. Per the germline V gene, CDR1 is SGHRS and CDR2 is YFSETQ. Germline trimming cut 3 bases from V and 4 bases from J; bases unmatched to any gene: 20. This CDR3 reads CASSSPKPSAGTGLYNEQFF. The CDR3 DNA reads as TGCGCCAGCAGCTCACCAAAGCCATCCGCCGGGACAGGGTTGTACAATGAGCAGTTCTTC. Combining the CDR3 with reference TRBV5-1 and TRBJ2-1 gives the whole variable domain KAGVTQTPRYLIKTRGQQVTLSCSPISGHRSVSWYQQTPGQGLQFLFEYFSETQRNKGNFPGRFSGRQFSNSRSEMNVSTLELGDSALYLCASSSPKPSAGTGLYNEQFFGPGTRLTVL.

V usage is TRBV15 and J usage is TRBJ2-7; TRBD1 matches 10 bases. The CDR3 loop spans 15 amino acids. CDR1 and CDR2 from the germline V gene are LNHNV and YYDKDF (reference sequence). Trimming at V came to 5 bases and at J to 7 bases, leaving 11 bases not matched to a gene. This chain's CDR3 is CATSADRGLRLEQYF. In nucleotides, the CDR3 is TGTGCCACCAGCGCAGACAGGGGGCTGCGCCTGGAGCAGTACTTC.

A single count supports this clone. The CDR3 coding sequence is TGTGCCAGCAGTAGGACCGGTGCGAAAGCTTTCTTT. It specifies CASSRTGAKAFF. J is TRBJ1-1 and V is TRBV6-5; no clear D gene. This CDR3 contains 12 residues. Trimming left V 5 bases short and J 9 bases short, with 13 bases between. Germline V gene lookup returns CDR1 MNHEY and CDR2 SVGAGI.

This chain links TRBV2 with TRBJ1-2; D unclear. Per germline, CDR1 SNHLY and CDR2 FYNNEI. Trimming took 6 bases from V and 6 from J, leaving 14 bases between them. The length of the CDR3 is 13 residues. This CDR3 is CASRDDTGDGYTF. CDR3 DNA: TGTGCCAGCAGGGATGACACGGGCGATGGCTACACCTTC. Together with reference TRBV2 and TRBJ1-2, the CDR3 gives the full variable domain: EPEVTQTPSHQVTQMGQEVILRCVPISNHLYFYWYRQILGQKVEFLVSFYNNEISEKSEIFDDQFSVERPDGSNFTLKIRSTKLEDSAMYFCASRDDTGDGYTFGSGTRLTVV.

V usage is TRBV11-3 and J usage is TRBJ2-2, with unresolved D. V was clipped by 3 bases and J by 6 bases, with 8 bases between them. Germline V gives CDR1 SGHNT, CDR2 YENEEA. CDR3 size: 13 residues. CDR3 sequence reads: CASSFGGAGELFF. DNA for the CDR3: TGTGCCAGCAGCTTCGGTGGGGCCGGGGAGCTGTTTTTT.

The rearrangement joins TRBV7-9 to TRBJ1-1; D call uncertain. Trimming took off 5 bases at V and 0 bases at J, with 19 bases between the two ends. CDR1 SEHNR and CDR2 FQNEAQ come from the germline V gene (reference sequence). The CDR3 is made up of 17 amino acids. The CDR3 DNA reads as TGTGCCAGCAGCCCCAAAGGCCGGGTTTCCATGAACACTGAAGCTTTCTTT. Protein sequence: CASSPKGRVSMNTEAFF.

Details on this clone: Within the sample, other DNA sequences also encode this same CDR3. The chain is built from TRBV6-5 and TRBJ2-7, with D perhaps matching TRBD2 (7 bases). V was trimmed by 5 bases and J by 2 bases, leaving 16 bases between them. This CDR3 is 15 amino acids long. CDR1 is MNHEY and CDR2 is SVGAGI in the germline V gene. The CDR3 DNA reads TGTGCCAGCAGTCCCCGGGGGGCCGGCACCTACGAGCAGTACTTC. Amino acid sequence: CASSPRGAGTYEQYF.

Regarding this clone: The sample contains more than one DNA sequence encoding this CDR3. The chain has TRBV2 and TRBJ1-6; 10 bases align to TRBD1. The V and J ends lost 6 bases and 4 bases, in that order; junction bases with no gene match: 9. This CDR3 has 17 residues. The germline V gene encodes CDR1 SNHLY and CDR2 FYNNEI. The CDR3 is CASSDGDRGVYNSPLHF. The DNA of the CDR3 is TGTGCCAGCAGCGACGGGGACAGGGGAGTTTATAATTCACCCCTCCACTTT.

The chain employs TRBV29-1 and TRBJ1-1, with D uncertain. The CDR3 spans 14 residues. The ends were cut back, 6 bases at V and 5 bases at J, with 19 bases in the middle. Germline V CDR1 and CDR2: SQVTM, ANQGSEA. CDR3 loop: CSVVIQVARTEAFF. For the CDR3, the DNA is TGCAGCGTGGTGATTCAGGTCGCAAGGACTGAAGCTTTCTTT.

The gene calls are TRBV27 and TRBJ2-7, with D tentatively TRBD1 (6 bases). The CDR3 consists of 15 residues. Germline V lookup: CDR1 MNHEY, CDR2 SMNVEV (reference sequence). Trimming removed 5 bases from V and 0 bases from J, with 14 bases in between. CDR3 sequence reads: CASSHDRRYSYEQYF. The CDR3 nucleotides are TGTGCCAGCAGTCATGACAGGCGGTACTCCTACGAGCAGTACTTC.

The rearrangement links TRBV18 to TRBJ1-1, with 8 bases fitting TRBD1. V dropped 4 bases and J dropped 1; count of bases not matched to a gene: 5. CDR3 size: 15 residues. Per the germline V gene, CDR1 is KGHSH and CDR2 is LQKENI. CDR3 in DNA: TGTGCCAGCTCACTAGGACAGGGAACGAACACTGAAGCTTTCTTT. Translation gives CASSLGQGTNTEAFF.

V gene TRBV11-1 combines with J gene TRBJ2-3; D uncertain. CDR1 and CDR2 from the germline V gene are SGHAT and FQDESV (reference sequence). The germline V and J ends were trimmed by 5 bases and 1 base, with 13 bases remaining between them. CDR3 length: 15 amino acids. The CDR3 coding sequence is TGTGCCAGCAGCCCCTCAGAGGTCGGCACAGATACGCAGTATTTT. Encoded protein: CASSPSEVGTDTQYF.

The chain employs TRBV10-3 and TRBJ2-2; D remains ambiguous. Germline V lookup: CDR1 ENHRY, CDR2 SYGVKD. Trimming took 6 bases from V and 0 from J, leaving 8 bases between them. The CDR3 length is 14 residues. CDR3 loop: CAIRKDTNTGELFF. For the CDR3, the DNA is TGTGCCATCAGGAAAGACACGAACACCGGGGAGCTGTTTTTT.

The chain has TRBV7-9 and TRBJ1-1, with D maybe TRBD1 (6 bases). CDR3 length equals 13 residues. Trimming removed 2 bases at V and 6 bases at J, with 10 bases between. Per the germline V gene, CDR1 is SEHNR and CDR2 is FQNEAQ (reference sequence). The CDR3 DNA reads as TGTGCCAGCAGCTTAATACAGGGCTCTGAAGCTTTCTTT. Translating gives CASSLIQGSEAFF.

V gene TRBV19 combines with J gene TRBJ1-2, with D perhaps TRBD1 (6 bases). The V gene lost 7 bases and the J gene lost 6 bases, with 18 bases spanning the gap. The CDR3 has 14 amino acids. Per germline, CDR1 LNHDA and CDR2 SQIVND (reference sequence). The CDR3 DNA reads as TGTGCCAGTAATAAACCGGGACACTCCAATGGCTACACCTTC. This gives the protein CASNKPGHSNGYTF.

This clone showed up just once. The chain has TRBV19 and TRBJ1-1, with a possible D match to TRBD1 (6 bases). This CDR3 has 11 amino acids. V was clipped by 4 bases and J by 7 bases, with 7 bases between them. Per germline, CDR1 LNHDA and CDR2 SQIVND (reference sequence). The DNA for the CDR3 is TGTGCCAGTAGTACGGACAGTGAAGCTTTCTTT. As protein: CASSTDSEAFF.

In DNA, the CDR3 is TGCGCCAGCAGCTTGGCGAGCTCCGGCAATGAGCAGTTCTTC. Translating gives CASSLASSGNEQFF. The rearrangement joins TRBV5-1 to TRBJ2-1; D is undetermined. Trimming left V 0 bases short and J 6 bases short, with 10 bases between. The V gene's germline CDR1 is SGHRS and CDR2 YFSETQ. This CDR3 comprises 14 residues. The complete variable domain, with remaining parts taken from reference TRBV5-1 and TRBJ2-1, reads KAGVTQTPRYLIKTRGQQVTLSCSPISGHRSVSWYQQTPGQGLQFLFEYFSETQRNKGNFPGRFSGRQFSNSRSEMNVSTLELGDSALYLCASSLASSGNEQFFGPGTRLTVL.

The chain recombines TRBV28 with TRBJ2-5; D is unclear. V lost 6 bases to trimming and J lost 5 bases, with 13 bases between them. This CDR3 is built from 13 residues. The germline V gene has CDR1 MDHEN and CDR2 SYDVKM. CDR3 in DNA: TGTGCCAGCAGCCCTGACACTCGGGAGACCCAGTACTTC. Translated: CASSPDTRETQYF.

The chain couples TRBV6-1 to TRBJ2-4; D is uncertain. Per the germline V gene, CDR1 is MNHNS and CDR2 is SASEGT. The CDR3 covers 15 residues. The V gene lost 3 bases and the J gene lost 1 base, with 10 bases spanning the gap. This CDR3 is CASSEPGGAKNIQYF. DNA of the CDR3: TGTGCCAGCAGTGAGCCAGGCGGCGCCAAAAACATTCAGTACTTC.

This clone was seen only a few times. The chain couples TRBV5-4 to TRBJ1-6; 9 bases agree with TRBD1. Germline assignment: CDR1 SGHNT and CDR2 YYREEE (reference sequence). V gave up 4 bases and J gave up 14 bases; unmatched junction bases: 7. CDR3 length equals 13 residues. The chain's CDR3 is CASSRDRAEALHF. The CDR3 region has the DNA TGTGCCAGCAGCCGGGACAGGGCGGAGGCCCTCCACTTT.